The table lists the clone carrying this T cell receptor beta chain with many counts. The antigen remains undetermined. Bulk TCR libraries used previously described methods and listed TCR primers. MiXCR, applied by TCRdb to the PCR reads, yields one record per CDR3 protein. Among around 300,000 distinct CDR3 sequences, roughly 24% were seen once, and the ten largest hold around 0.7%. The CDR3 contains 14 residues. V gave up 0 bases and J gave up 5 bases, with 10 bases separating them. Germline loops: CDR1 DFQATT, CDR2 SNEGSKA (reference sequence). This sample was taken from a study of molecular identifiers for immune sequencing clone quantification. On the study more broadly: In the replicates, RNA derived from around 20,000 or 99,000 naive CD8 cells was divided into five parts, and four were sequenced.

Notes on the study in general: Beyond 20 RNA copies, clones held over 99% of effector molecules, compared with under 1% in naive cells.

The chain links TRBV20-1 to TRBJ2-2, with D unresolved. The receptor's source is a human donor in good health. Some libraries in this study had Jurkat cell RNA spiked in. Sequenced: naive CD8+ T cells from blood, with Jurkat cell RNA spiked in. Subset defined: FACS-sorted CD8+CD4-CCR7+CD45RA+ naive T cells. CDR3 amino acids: CSARDIMGTGELFF. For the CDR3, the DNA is TGCAGTGCTAGAGATATCATGGGGACCGGGGAGCTGTTTTTT.